The source of this TCR beta chain is a study of naive and memory T cell subsets. Study findings and constraints: A few larger clonotypes appeared in naive repertoires, especially CD8, possibly memory cells re-expressing CD45RA.

The CDR3 has 14 residues. V gave up 1 base and J gave up 5 bases, with 11 bases separating them. The germline CDR1 and CDR2 sequences are MNHEY and SVGAGI. Of note for this clonotype: What it recognizes is unknown.

Both TRBC1 and TRBC2 were covered by a beta constant-region primer of two equimolar oligonucleotides. Nested alpha and beta constant-region primers with the SP2 primer drove four PCR rounds on ligated cDNA. TCRdb independently ran MiXCR on the UMI-ligation and nested PCR reads; one entry per CDR3 protein. Here the sample spans about 160,000 distinct CDR3 sequences, over 20% being singletons. This rearrangement joins TRBV6-5 to TRBJ2-5; TRBD1 is a possible D gene (5 bases). This receptor was identified in a human donor in good health. The source material was naive CD4+ T cells from blood. CDR3 loop: CASSYFGDSETQYF. DNA of the CDR3: TGTGCCAGCAGTTACTTTGGAGACAGTGAGACCCAGTACTTC.